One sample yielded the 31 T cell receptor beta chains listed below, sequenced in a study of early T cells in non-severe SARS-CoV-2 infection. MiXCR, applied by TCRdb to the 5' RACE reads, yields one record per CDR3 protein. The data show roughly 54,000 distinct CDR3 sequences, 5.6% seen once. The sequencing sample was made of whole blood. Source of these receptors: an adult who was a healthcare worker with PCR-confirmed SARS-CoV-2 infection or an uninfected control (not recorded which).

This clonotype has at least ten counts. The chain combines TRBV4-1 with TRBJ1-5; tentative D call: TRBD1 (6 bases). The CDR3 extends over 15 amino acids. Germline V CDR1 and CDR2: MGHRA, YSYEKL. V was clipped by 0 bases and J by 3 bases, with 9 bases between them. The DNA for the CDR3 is TGCGCCAGCAGCCAAGAACAGGGATACAATCAGCCCCAGCATTTT. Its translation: CASSQEQGYNQPQHF.

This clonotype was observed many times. The CDR3 here is CAISSSRSDTQYF. As DNA, the CDR3 is TGTGCCATCAGTAGCAGTCGGTCAGATACGCAGTATTTT. The chain recombines TRBV10-3 with TRBJ2-3; D unclear. The CDR3 consists of 13 residues. V was clipped by 5 bases and J by 4 bases, with 10 bases between them. Germline loops: CDR1 ENHRY, CDR2 SYGVKD.

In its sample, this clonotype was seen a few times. This chain's CDR3 is CASSLVSGRDYGYTF. As DNA, the CDR3 is TGTGCCAGCAGCTTAGTATCGGGGAGGGACTATGGCTACACCTTC. This chain connects TRBV13 to TRBJ1-2, with D uncertain. Trimming left V 1 base short and J 3 bases short, with 12 bases between. Germline V gene data show CDR1 as PRHDT and CDR2 as FYEKMQ (reference sequence). The CDR3 is made up of 15 amino acids.

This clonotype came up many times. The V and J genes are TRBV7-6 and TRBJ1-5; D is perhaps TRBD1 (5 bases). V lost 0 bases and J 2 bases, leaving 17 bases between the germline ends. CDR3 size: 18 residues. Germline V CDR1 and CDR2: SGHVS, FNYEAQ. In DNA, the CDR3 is TGTGCCAGCAGCTTAGCGGCGCGCCCCGGAGGGGGCAATCAGCCCCAGCATTTT. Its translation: CASSLAARPGGGNQPQHF.

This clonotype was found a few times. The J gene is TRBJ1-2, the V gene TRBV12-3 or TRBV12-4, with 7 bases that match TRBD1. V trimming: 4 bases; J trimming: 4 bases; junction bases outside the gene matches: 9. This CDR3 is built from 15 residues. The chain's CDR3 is CASSSHGTALYGYTF. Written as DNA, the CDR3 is TGTGCCAGCAGTTCCCACGGGACAGCTCTCTATGGCTACACCTTC.

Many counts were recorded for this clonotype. In DNA form, the CDR3 reads TGCAGTGCTAGAGATATGCTAGCGGCGGGGTCCTACGAGCAGTACTTC. It codes for CSARDMLAAGSYEQYF. The V gene is TRBV20-1, the J gene TRBJ2-7; TRBD2 matches at 7 bases. J was trimmed by 1 base and V by 0 bases; bases with no gene match: 9. The V gene's germline CDR1 is DFQATT and CDR2 SNEGSKA (reference sequence). This CDR3 region has 16 residues.

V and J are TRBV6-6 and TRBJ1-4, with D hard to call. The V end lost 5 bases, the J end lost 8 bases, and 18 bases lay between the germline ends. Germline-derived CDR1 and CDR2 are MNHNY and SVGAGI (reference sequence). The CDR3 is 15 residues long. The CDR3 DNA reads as TGTGCCAGCAGTCCCTATCGGGTTGGTGAAGAAAAACTGTTTTTT. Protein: CASSPYRVGEEKLFF.

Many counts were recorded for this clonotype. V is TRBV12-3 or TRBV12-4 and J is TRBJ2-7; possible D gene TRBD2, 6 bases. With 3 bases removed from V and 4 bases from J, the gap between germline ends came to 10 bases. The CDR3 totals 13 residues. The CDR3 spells CASSFRGRYEQYF. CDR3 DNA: TGTGCCAGCAGTTTCCGGGGGAGGTACGAGCAGTACTTC.

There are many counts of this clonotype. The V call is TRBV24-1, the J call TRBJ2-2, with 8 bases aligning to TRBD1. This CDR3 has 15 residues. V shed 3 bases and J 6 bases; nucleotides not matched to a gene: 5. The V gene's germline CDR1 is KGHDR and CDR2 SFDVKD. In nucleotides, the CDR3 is TGTGCCACCAGTGATAGGACAGGGAGGCCCGGGGAGCTGTTTTTT. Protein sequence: CATSDRTGRPGELFF.

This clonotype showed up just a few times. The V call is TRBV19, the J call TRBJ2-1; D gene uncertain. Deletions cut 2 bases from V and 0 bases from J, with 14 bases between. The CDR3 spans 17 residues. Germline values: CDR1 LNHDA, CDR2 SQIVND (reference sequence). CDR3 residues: CASSISVGYRSYNEQFF. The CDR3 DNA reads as TGTGCCAGTAGTATAAGTGTAGGCTACCGCTCCTACAATGAGCAGTTCTTC.

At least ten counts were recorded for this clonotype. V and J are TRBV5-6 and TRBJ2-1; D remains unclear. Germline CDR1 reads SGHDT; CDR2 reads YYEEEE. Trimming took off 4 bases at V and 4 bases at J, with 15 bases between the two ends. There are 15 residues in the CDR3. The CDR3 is CASSHPKPQYNEQFF. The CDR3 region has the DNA TGTGCCAGCAGCCATCCCAAGCCCCAATACAATGAGCAGTTCTTC. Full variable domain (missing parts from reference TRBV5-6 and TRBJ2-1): DAGVTQSPTHLIKTRGQQVTLRCSPKSGHDTVSWYQQALGQGPQFIFQYYEEEERQRGNFPDRFSGHQFPNYSSELNVNALLLGDSALYLCASSHPKPQYNEQFFGPGTRLTVL.

CDR3 sequence: CATSWGYNTGELFF. CDR3 nucleotides: TGTGCCACCAGCTGGGGGTATAACACCGGGGAGCTGTTTTTT. The chain carries TRBV15 and TRBJ2-2; D may correspond to TRBD1 or TRBD2 (5 bases each). This CDR3 contains 14 residues. V was trimmed by 5 bases and J by 2 bases, leaving 9 bases between them. The V gene's germline CDR1 is LNHNV and CDR2 YYDKDF (reference sequence).

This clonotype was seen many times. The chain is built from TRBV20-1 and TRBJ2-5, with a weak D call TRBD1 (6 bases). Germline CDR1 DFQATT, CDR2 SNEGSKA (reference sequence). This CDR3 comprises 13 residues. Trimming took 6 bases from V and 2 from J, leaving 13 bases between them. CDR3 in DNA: TGCAGTGCGGTAGGGACACAACAAGAGACCCAGTACTTC. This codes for CSAVGTQQETQYF.

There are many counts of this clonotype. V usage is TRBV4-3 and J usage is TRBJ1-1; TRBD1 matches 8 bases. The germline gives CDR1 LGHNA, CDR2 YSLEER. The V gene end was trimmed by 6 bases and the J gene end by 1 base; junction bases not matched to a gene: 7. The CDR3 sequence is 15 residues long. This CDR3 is CASRLGGTGNTEAFF. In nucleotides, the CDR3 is TGCGCCAGCAGGCTTGGCGGGACAGGGAACACTGAAGCTTTCTTT.

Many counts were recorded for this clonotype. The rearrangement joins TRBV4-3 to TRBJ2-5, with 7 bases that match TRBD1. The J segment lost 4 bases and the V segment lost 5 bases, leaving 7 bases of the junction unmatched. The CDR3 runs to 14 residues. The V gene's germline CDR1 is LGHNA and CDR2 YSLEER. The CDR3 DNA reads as TGCGCCAGCAGCGACAGGGTCTTTGCAGAGACCCAGTACTTC. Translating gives CASSDRVFAETQYF.

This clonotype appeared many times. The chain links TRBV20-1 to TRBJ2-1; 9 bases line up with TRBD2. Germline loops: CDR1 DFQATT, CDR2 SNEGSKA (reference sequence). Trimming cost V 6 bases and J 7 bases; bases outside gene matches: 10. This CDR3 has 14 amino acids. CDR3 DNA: TGCAGTGCCTATAGCGGGGGCCAAGGAAATGAGCAGTTCTTC. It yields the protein CSAYSGGQGNEQFF.

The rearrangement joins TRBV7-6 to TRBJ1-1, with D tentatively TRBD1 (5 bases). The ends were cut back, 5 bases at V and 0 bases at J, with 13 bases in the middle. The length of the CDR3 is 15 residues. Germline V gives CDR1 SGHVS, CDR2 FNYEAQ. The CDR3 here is CASSPGPDMNTEAFF. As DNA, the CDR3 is TGTGCCAGCAGCCCGGGACCTGACATGAACACTGAAGCTTTCTTT. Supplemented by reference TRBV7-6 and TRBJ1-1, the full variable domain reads GAGVSQSPRYKVTKRGQDVALRCDPISGHVSLYWYRQALGQGPEFLTYFNYEAQQDKSGLPNDRFSAERPEGSISTLTIQRTEQRDSAMYRCASSPGPDMNTEAFFGQGTRLTVV.

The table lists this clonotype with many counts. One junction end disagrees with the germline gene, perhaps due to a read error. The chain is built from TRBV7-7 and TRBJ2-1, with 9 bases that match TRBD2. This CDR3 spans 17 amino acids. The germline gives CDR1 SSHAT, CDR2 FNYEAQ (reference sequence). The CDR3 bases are TGTGCTAGCAGCTTAGGATTGGCTAGCGGGGCCCGGGGGGAGCAGTTCTTC. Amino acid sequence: CASSLGLASGARGEQFF. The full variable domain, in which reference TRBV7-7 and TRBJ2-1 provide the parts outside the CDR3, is GAGVSQSPRYKVTKRGQDVTLRCDPISSHATLYWYQQALGQGPEFLTYFNYEAQPDKSGLPSDRFSAERPEGSISTLTIQRTEQRDSAMYRCASSLGLASGARGEQFFGPGTRLTVL.

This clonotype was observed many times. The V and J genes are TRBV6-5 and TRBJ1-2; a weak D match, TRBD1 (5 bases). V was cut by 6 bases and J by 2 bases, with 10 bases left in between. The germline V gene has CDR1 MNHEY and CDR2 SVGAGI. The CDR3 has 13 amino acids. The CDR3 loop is CASRRDGNYGYTF. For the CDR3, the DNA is TGTGCCAGCAGGAGGGACGGAAACTATGGCTACACCTTC.

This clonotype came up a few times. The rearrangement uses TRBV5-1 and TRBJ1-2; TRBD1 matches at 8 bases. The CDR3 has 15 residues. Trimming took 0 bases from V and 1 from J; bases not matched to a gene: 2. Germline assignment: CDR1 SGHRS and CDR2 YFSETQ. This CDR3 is CASSLGQGFNYGYTF. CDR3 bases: TGCGCCAGCAGCTTGGGACAGGGGTTTAACTATGGCTACACCTTC.

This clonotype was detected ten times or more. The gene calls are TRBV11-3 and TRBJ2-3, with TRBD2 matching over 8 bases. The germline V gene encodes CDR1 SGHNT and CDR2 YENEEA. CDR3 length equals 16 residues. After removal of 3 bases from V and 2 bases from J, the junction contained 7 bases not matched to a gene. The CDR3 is CASSFGGGRSTDTQYF. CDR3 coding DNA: TGTGCCAGCAGCTTCGGCGGGGGGAGATCCACAGATACGCAGTATTTT. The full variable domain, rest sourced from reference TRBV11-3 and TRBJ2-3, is EAGVVQSPRYKIIEKKQPVAFWCNPISGHNTLYWYLQNLGQGPELLIRYENEEAVDDSQLPKDRFSAERLKGVDSTLKIQPAELGDSAVYLCASSFGGGRSTDTQYFGPGTRLTVL.

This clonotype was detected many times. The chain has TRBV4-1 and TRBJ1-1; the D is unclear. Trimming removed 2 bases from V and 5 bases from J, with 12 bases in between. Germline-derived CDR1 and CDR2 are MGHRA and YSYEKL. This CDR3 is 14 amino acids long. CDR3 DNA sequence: TGCGCCAGCAGCCAATTTGCGGCCGCGACTGAAGCTTTCTTT. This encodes CASSQFAAATEAFF.

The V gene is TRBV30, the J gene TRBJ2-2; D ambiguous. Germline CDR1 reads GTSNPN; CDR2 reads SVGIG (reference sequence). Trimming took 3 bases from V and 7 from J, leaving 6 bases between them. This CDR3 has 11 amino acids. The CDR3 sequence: CAWRFGGELFF. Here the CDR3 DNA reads TGTGCCTGGAGGTTTGGCGGGGAGCTGTTTTTT. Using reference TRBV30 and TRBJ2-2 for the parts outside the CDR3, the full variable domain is SQTIHQWPATLVQPVGSPLSLECTVEGTSNPNLYWYRQAAGRGLQLLFYSVGIGQISSEVPQNLSASRPQDRQFILSSKKLLLSDSGFYLCAWRFGGELFFGEGSRLTVL.

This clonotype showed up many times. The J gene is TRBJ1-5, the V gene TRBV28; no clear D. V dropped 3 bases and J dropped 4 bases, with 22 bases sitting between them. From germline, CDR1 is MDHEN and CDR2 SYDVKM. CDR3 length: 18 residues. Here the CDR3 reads CASSFPSAGAWANQPQHF. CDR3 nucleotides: TGTGCCAGCAGTTTCCCCTCCGCAGGCGCCTGGGCAAATCAGCCCCAGCATTTT.

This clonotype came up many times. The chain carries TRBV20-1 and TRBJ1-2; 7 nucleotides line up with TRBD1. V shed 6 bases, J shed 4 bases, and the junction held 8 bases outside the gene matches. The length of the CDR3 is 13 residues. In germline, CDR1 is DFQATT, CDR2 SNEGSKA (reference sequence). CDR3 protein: CSATQDRVYGYTF. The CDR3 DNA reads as TGCAGTGCAACCCAAGACAGGGTCTATGGCTACACCTTC.

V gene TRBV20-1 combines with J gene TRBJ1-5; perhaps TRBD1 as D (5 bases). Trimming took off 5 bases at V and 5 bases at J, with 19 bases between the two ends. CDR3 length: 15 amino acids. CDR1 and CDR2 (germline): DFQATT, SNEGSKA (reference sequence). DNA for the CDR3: TGCAGTGCTGGTTATGGGGCAGGGAGGTATCAGCCCCAGCATTTT. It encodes CSAGYGAGRYQPQHF.

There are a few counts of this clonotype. CDR3 coding DNA: TGTGCCAGCAGCACGACCGGGACCGCAATCTCTGGGGCCAACGTCCTGACTTTC. It encodes CASSTTGTAISGANVLTF. The rearrangement uses TRBV7-2 and TRBJ2-6; perhaps D is TRBD1 or TRBD2 (5 bases each). V lost 5 bases, J lost 0 bases, and 17 bases lay in between. Per germline, CDR1 SGHTA and CDR2 FQGNSA. The CDR3 consists of 18 residues.

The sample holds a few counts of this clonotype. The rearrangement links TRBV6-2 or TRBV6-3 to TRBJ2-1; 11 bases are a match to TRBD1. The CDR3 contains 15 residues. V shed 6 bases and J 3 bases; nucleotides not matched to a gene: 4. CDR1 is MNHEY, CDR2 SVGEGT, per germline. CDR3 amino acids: CASRRDRGGYNEQFF. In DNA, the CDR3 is TGTGCCAGCAGGAGGGACAGGGGGGGCTACAATGAGCAGTTCTTC.

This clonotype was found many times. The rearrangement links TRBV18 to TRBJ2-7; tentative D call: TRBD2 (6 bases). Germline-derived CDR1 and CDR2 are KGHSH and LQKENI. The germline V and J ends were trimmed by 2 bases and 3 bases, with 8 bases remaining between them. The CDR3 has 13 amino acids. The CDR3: CASSPVRDYEQYF. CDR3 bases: TGTGCCAGCTCACCAGTGCGGGACTACGAGCAGTACTTC.

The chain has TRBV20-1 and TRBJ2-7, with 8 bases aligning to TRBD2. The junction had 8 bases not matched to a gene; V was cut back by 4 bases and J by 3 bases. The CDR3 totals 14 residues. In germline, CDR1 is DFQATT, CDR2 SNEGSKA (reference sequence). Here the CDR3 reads CSATRLARRYEQYF. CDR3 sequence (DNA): TGCAGTGCTACAAGACTAGCGCGCCGCTACGAGCAGTACTTC.

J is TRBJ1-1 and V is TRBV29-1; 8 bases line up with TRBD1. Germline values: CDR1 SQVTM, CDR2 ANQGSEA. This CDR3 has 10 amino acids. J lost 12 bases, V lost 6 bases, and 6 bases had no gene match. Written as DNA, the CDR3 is TGCAGCGTCTGGACAGGGAACCCTTTCTTT. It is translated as CSVWTGNPFF.